Listed here are 19 T cell receptor beta chains from one sample, sequenced in a study of blood T cell repertoires in COVID-19. Assay: immunoSEQ multiplex PCR; the TCRdb copy retains only in-frame clones and omits some. The table shows approximately 110,000 clones, with approximately 84% occurring only once. The sequencing input was peripheral blood. Receptor source: a man aged 50 or older with acute or convalescent COVID-19.

This clone was detected once. The V gene is TRBV2, the J gene TRBJ2-2, with D maybe TRBD2 (5 bases). The CDR3 sequence is 14 residues long. Germline assignment: CDR1 SNHLY and CDR2 FYNNEI. V dropped 4 bases and J dropped 1 base, with 7 bases sitting between them. DNA of the CDR3: TGTGCCAGCAGTGGGGAGTTGAACACCGGGGAGCTGTTTTTT. The encoded protein is CASSGELNTGELFF.

The chain employs TRBV18 and TRBJ2-1, with 8 positions matching TRBD1. The ends lost 3 bases at V and 9 bases at J; junction bases unmatched: 4. This CDR3 is 13 amino acids long. The germline CDR1 and CDR2 sequences are KGHSH and LQKENI. CDR3 residues: CASSPLGQGEQFF. The DNA of the CDR3 is TGTGCCAGCTCACCTCTAGGACAGGGTGAGCAGTTCTTC.

The chain uses TRBV6-2 or TRBV6-3 and TRBJ1-2; D gene uncertain. V lost 5 bases to trimming and J lost 4 bases, with 8 bases between them. The CDR3 runs 12 residues. Germline V gene lookup returns CDR1 MNHEY and CDR2 SVGEGT. The CDR3 is CASSTRGYGYTF. In DNA form, the CDR3 reads TGTGCCAGCAGTACCCGGGGCTATGGCTACACCTTC.

The chain recombines TRBV3-1 (or the pseudogene TRBV3-2) with TRBJ2-7, with a weak D call TRBD2 (5 bases). Per the germline V gene, CDR1 is LGHDT and CDR2 is YNNKEL (reference sequence). The CDR3 extends over 16 amino acids. The V end lost 4 bases, the J end lost 2 bases, and 18 bases lay between the germline ends. The CDR3 bases are TGTGCCAGCAGCCCCCTCGTAGGTCTCGGGGCCTACGAGCAGTACTTC. It is translated as CASSPLVGLGAYEQYF.

The rearrangement joins TRBV7-9 to TRBJ2-1; 8 bases agree with TRBD1. Germline CDR1 SEHNR, CDR2 FQNEAQ (reference sequence). Losses at the gene ends were 4 bases for V and 5 bases for J; bases not matched to a gene: 7. The CDR3 has 15 amino acids. CDR3 DNA sequence: TGTGCCAGCAGCTCGGACAGGGACGGACACAATGAGCAGTTCTTC. Encoded protein: CASSSDRDGHNEQFF.

The chain employs TRBV11-2 and TRBJ2-1; weak D call: TRBD2 (6 bases). The CDR3 is 15 amino acids. With 0 bases removed from V and 8 bases from J, the gap between germline ends came to 14 bases. Germline assignment: CDR1 SGHAT and CDR2 FQNNGV. The CDR3 DNA reads as TGTGCCAGCAGCTTAGACCCAGGGAGGTTGGATGAGCAGTTCTTC. Translating it yields CASSLDPGRLDEQFF.

This chain joins TRBV3-1 (or the pseudogene TRBV3-2) and TRBJ1-1; 10 bases align to TRBD1. J gave up 5 bases and V 4 bases, and 7 bases lay outside the gene matches. CDR3 length: 15 amino acids. CDR1 LGHDT and CDR2 YNNKEL come from the germline V gene (reference sequence). The CDR3 nucleotides read TGTGCCAGCAGCCTCCGACAGGGGGCTTGGACTGAAGCTTTCTTT. This translates into CASSLRQGAWTEAFF.

V and J are TRBV5-1 and TRBJ1-4; TRBD1 is a possible D gene (5 bases). The CDR3 sequence is 14 residues long. The germline CDR1 and CDR2 sequences are SGHRS and YFSETQ. Trimming stripped 4 bases from V and 3 bases from J, with 10 bases between. CDR3 in DNA: TGCGCCAGCAGCCCGGGGGGTTCTAATGAAAAACTGTTTTTT. Translation gives CASSPGGSNEKLFF.

This clone was counted at least ten times. The chain couples TRBV27 to TRBJ2-3, with a weak D call TRBD1 (5 bases). Germline V gene data show CDR1 as MNHEY and CDR2 as SMNVEV (reference sequence). Trimming shortened V by 6 bases and J by 4 bases, and 11 bases separated the two germline ends. The CDR3 runs to 13 residues. This chain's CDR3 is CASSQARADTQYF. CDR3 in DNA: TGTGCCAGCAGCCAAGCCAGGGCAGATACGCAGTATTTT.

The rearrangement joins TRBV30 to TRBJ1-1; no firm D call. V lost 1 base, J lost 4 bases, and 4 bases lay in between. This CDR3 contains 11 residues. The V gene's germline CDR1 is GTSNPN and CDR2 SVGIG (reference sequence). The CDR3 region has the DNA TGTGCCTGGAGTGGAGTCACTGAAGCTTTCTTT. Translating it yields CAWSGVTEAFF.

Concerning this clone: At the DNA level, this CDR3 is encoded by other sequences in the same sample as well. The chain combines TRBV2 with TRBJ2-7; 8 nucleotides match TRBD2. Germline CDR1 is SNHLY and CDR2 is FYNNEI. The V gene end was trimmed by 4 bases and the J gene end by 0 bases; junction bases not matched to a gene: 5. CDR3 size: 15 residues. The CDR3 region is CASSAGRGASYEQYV. CDR3 bases: TGTGCCAGCAGTGCGGGGCGGGGGGCCTCCTACGAGCAGTACGTC.

This chain uses TRBV10-3 with TRBJ1-1; 7 nucleotides align to TRBD1. The CDR3 length is 13 residues. V shed 6 bases and J 1 base; nucleotides not matched to a gene: 2. Looked up from germline, CDR1 is ENHRY and CDR2 is SYGVKD. CDR3 protein: CAIRRDRNTEAFF. The DNA of the CDR3 is TGTGCCATCAGGAGGGACAGGAACACTGAAGCTTTCTTT.

The chain combines TRBV7-3 with TRBJ2-3; 7 bases fit TRBD2. V shed 2 bases and J 3 bases; nucleotides not matched to a gene: 2. Germline-derived CDR1 and CDR2 are SGHTA and FQGTGA. This CDR3 contains 14 residues. CDR3 amino acids: CASSLAGETDTQYF. CDR3 sequence (DNA): TGTGCCAGCAGCTTAGCGGGGGAAACAGATACGCAGTATTTT.

This chain joins TRBV6-5 and TRBJ1-1; D gene ambiguous. The CDR3 length is 14 residues. Germline CDR1 MNHEY, CDR2 SVGAGI. Trimming cost V 2 bases and J 1 base, with 8 bases left between them. This chain's CDR3 is CASSYGRSNTEAFF. The DNA for the CDR3 is TGTGCCAGCAGTTACGGCAGGTCGAACACTGAAGCTTTCTTT.

DNA for the CDR3: TGCGCCAGCAGCCTAATCAACGGCGGCGACTATGGCTACACCTTC. Encoded protein: CASSLINGGDYGYTF. The chain joins TRBV5-1 to TRBJ1-2; D is unclear. The CDR3 spans 15 residues. V shed 4 bases and J shed 3 bases, with 16 bases lying between them. In germline, CDR1 is SGHRS, CDR2 YFSETQ.

This chain links TRBV3-1 (or the pseudogene TRBV3-2) with TRBJ2-7; the match to TRBD1 covers 9 bases. There are 14 residues in the CDR3. J was trimmed by 5 bases and V by 1 base; bases with no gene match: 3. Germline CDR1 and CDR2: LGHDT and YNNKEL (reference sequence). The CDR3 DNA reads TGTGCCAGCAGCCAAGGACAGGGGGAGGACGAGCAGTACTTC. This translates into CASSQGQGEDEQYF.

The chain has TRBV9 and TRBJ2-2; TRBD1 matches 7 bases. CDR1 and CDR2 from the germline V gene are SGDLS and YYNGEE. The CDR3 contains 17 residues. After removal of 0 bases from V and 4 bases from J, the junction contained 9 bases not matched to a gene. The CDR3 here is CASSVGGRGYFTGELFF. In DNA, the CDR3 is TGTGCCAGCAGCGTAGGCGGCAGGGGGTATTTCACCGGGGAGCTGTTTTTT.

J is TRBJ2-7 and V is TRBV7-9, with 9 bases fitting TRBD1. The germline V gene encodes CDR1 SEHNR and CDR2 FQNEAQ (reference sequence). The CDR3 consists of 16 residues. The trim removed 5 bases at V and 5 bases at J, leaving 13 bases unmatched. The DNA for the CDR3 is TGTGCCAGCAGCCTAGGAAGGCCGGGACAGGGAGACGAGCAGTACTTC. Translation gives CASSLGRPGQGDEQYF.

The genes are TRBV19 and TRBJ1-6; 10 bases align to TRBD1. The CDR3 runs 15 residues. Germline V gene lookup returns CDR1 LNHDA and CDR2 SQIVND (reference sequence). With V trimmed by 0 bases and J by 7 bases, 0 bases remained unmatched. The CDR3 is CASSIEGQGNSPLHF. CDR3 bases: TGTGCCAGTAGTATAGAGGGACAGGGGAATTCACCCCTCCACTTT.